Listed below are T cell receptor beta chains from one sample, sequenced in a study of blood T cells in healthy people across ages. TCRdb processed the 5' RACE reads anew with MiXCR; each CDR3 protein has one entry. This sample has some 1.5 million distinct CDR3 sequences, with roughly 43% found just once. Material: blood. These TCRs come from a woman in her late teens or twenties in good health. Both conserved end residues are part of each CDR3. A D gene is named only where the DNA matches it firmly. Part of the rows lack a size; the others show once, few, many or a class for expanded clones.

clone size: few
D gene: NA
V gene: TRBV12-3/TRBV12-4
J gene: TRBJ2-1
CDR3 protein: CASSRAGLTTNEQFF
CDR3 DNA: TGTGCCAGCAGTCGCGCCGGATTAACGACCAATGAGCAGTTCTTC

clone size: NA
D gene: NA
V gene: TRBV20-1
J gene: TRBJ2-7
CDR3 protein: CSAKSSEFYEQYF
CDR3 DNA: TGCAGTGCCAAATCCTCCGAATTCTACGAGCAGTACTTC

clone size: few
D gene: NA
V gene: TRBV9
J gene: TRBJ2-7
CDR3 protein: CASSVSQGNYEQYF
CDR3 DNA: TGTGCCAGCAGCGTTAGTCAGGGAAACTACGAGCAGTACTTC

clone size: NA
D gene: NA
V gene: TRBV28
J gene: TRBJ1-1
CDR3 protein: CASSFMPGHIEAFF
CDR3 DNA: TGTGCCAGCAGTTTCATGCCCGGACACATTGAAGCTTTCTTT

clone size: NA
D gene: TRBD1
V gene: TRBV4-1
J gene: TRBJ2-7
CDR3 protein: CASSQDGRTGSYEQYF
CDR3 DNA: TGCGCCAGCAGCCAAGATGGTAGGACAGGGTCCTACGAGCAGTACTTC

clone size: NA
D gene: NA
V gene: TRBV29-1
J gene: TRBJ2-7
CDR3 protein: CSVVRNYEQYF
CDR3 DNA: TGCAGCGTTGTCAGGAACTACGAGCAGTACTTC

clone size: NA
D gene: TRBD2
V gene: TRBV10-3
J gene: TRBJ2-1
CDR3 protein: CAIRAGGFYNEQFF
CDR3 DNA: TGTGCCATCAGGGCGGGGGGGTTCTACAATGAGCAGTTCTTC

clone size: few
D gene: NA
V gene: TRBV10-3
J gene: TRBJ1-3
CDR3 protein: CAIRLGDTIYF
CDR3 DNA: TGTGCCATCAGGCTAGGGGACACCATATATTTT

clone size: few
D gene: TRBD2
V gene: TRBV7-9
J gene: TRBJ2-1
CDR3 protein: CASSYHSLAGGPSSYNEQFF
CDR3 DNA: TGTGCCAGCAGCTACCACTCACTAGCGGGGGGGCCAAGCTCCTACAATGAGCAGTTCTTC

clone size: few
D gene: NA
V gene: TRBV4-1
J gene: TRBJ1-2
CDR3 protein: CASSSRWDLSNYGYTF
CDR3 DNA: TGCGCCAGCAGCTCTCGGTGGGACCTGTCAAACTATGGCTACACCTTC

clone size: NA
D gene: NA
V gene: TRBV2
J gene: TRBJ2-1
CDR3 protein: CASRAGRYNEQFF
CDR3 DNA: TGTGCCAGCAGGGCAGGACGGTACAATGAGCAGTTCTTC

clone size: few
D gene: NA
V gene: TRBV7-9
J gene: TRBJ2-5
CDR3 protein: CASSYDSTYEVQYF
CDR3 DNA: TGTGCCAGCAGCTATGACAGTACCTACGAGGTGCAGTACTTC

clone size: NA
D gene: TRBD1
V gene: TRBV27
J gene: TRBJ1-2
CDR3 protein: CASSFLLTGGNYGYTF
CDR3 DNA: TGTGCCAGCAGTTTTCTCCTGACAGGGGGTAACTATGGCTACACCTTC

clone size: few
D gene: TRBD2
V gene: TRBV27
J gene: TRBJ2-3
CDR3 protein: CASSSFEGGPADTQYF
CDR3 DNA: TGTGCCAGCAGTTCGTTTGAGGGAGGGCCGGCAGATACGCAGTATTTT

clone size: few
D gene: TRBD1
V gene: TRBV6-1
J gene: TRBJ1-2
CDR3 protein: CASSVSGTENYGYTF
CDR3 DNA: TGTGCCAGCAGTGTGTCCGGGACAGAAAACTATGGCTACACCTTC

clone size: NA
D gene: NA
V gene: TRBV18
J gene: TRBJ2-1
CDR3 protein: CASSPGSGASYNEQFF
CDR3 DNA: TGTGCCAGCTCACCAGGTTCGGGGGCGAGCTACAATGAGCAGTTCTTC

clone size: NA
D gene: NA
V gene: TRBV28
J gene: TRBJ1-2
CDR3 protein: CASSLLAAGNYGYTF
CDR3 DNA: TGTGCCAGCAGTTTACTCGCCGCCGGGAACTATGGCTACACCTTC

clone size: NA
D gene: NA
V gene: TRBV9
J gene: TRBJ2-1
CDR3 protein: CASSVEGRTYNEQFF
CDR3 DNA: TGTGCCAGCAGCGTAGAGGGCAGGACCTACAATGAGCAGTTCTTC

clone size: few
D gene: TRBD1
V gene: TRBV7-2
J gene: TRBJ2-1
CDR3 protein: CASSSRRTGASGQFF
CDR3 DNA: TGTGCCAGCAGCTCGCGTCGAACAGGGGCGTCGGGTCAGTTCTTC

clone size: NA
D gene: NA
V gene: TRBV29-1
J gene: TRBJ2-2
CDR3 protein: CSVLGPGELFF
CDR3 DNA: TGCAGCGTACTAGGCCCCGGGGAGCTGTTTTTT

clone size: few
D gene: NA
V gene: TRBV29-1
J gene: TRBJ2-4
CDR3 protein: CSVQTTEGAIAKNIQYF
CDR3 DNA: TGCAGCGTTCAAACGACAGAGGGAGCCATAGCCAAAAACATTCAGTACTTC

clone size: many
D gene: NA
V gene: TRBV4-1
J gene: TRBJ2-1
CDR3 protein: CASSQEVQGFDEQFF
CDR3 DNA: TGCGCCAGCAGCCAAGAGGTACAGGGTTTCGATGAGCAGTTCTTC

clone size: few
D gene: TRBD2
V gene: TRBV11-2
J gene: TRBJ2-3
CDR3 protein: CASSLRGLAARTDTQYF
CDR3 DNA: TGTGCCAGCAGCTTAAGGGGACTAGCGGCCCGCACAGATACGCAGTATTTT

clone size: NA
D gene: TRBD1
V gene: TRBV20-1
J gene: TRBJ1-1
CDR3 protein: CSASPPTGANTEAFF
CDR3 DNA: TGCAGTGCTAGCCCCCCGACAGGGGCGAACACTGAAGCTTTCTTT

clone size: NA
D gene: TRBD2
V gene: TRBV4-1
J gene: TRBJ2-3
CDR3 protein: CASSQEEAGDVADTQYF
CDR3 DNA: TGCGCCAGCAGCCAAGAAGAGGCGGGAGATGTCGCAGATACGCAGTATTTT

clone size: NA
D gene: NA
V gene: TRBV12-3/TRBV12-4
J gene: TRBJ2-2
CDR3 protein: CASNTRGELFF
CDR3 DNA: TGTGCCAGCAATACGCGAGGGGAGCTGTTTTTT

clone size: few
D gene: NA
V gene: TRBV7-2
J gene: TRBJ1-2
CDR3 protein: CASSLGGRVYGYTF
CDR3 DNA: TGTGCCAGCAGCTTAGGGGGCAGGGTCTATGGCTACACCTTC

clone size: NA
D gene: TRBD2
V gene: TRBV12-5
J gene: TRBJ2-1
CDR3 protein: CASGLLLAGPYNEQFF
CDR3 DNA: TGTGCTAGTGGCCTCCTACTAGCGGGGCCTTACAATGAGCAGTTCTTC

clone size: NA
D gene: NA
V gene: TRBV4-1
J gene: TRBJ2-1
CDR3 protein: CASSQTGADNEQFF
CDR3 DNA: TGCGCCAGCAGCCAGACGGGAGCCGACAATGAGCAGTTCTTC

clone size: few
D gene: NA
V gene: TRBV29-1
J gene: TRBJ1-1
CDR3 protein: CSVEPGAAEAFF
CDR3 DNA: TGCAGCGTTGAACCCGGGGCAGCTGAAGCTTTCTTT

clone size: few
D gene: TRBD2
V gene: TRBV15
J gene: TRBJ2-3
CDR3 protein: CATSLGGNTQYF
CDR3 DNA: TGTGCCACCAGTCTGGGGGGGAATACGCAGTATTTT

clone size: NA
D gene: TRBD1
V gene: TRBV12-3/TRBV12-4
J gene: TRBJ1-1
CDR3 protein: CASSYTGGWGGEAFF
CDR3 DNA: TGTGCCAGCAGTTATACAGGGGGATGGGGCGGAGAAGCTTTCTTT

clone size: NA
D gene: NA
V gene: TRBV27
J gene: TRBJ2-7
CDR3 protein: CANSLRGAPYEQYF
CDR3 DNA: TGTGCCAACAGTTTGAGGGGAGCTCCCTACGAGCAGTACTTC

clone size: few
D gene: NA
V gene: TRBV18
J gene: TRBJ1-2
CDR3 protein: CASSPRAFRGYTF
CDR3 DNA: TGTGCCAGCTCACCACGGGCCTTCCGCGGCTACACCTTC

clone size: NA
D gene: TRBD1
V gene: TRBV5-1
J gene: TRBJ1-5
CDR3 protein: CASSSPRGQADQPQHF
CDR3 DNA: TGCGCCAGCAGCTCCCCCCGGGGACAGGCAGATCAGCCCCAGCATTTT

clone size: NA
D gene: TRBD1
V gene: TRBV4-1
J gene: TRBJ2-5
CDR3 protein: CASSLRGTGVNEQYF
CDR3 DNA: TGCGCCAGCAGCCTCCGGGGGACAGGGGTCAATGAGCAGTACTTC

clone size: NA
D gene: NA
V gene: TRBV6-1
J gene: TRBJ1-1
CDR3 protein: CASSENTGYGEAFF
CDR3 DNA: TGTGCCAGCAGCGAAAATACAGGGTACGGTGAAGCTTTCTTT

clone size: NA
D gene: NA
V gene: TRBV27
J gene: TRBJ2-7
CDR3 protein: CASQDTLVHEQYF
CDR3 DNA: TGTGCCAGTCAGGATACTCTCGTCCACGAGCAGTACTTC

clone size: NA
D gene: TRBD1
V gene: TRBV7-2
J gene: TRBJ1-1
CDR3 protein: CASSVGGFEAFF
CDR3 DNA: TGTGCCAGCAGCGTAGGGGGCTTCGAGGCTTTCTTT

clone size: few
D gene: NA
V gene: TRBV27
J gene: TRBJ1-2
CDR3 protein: CASQGMAGKAYGYTF
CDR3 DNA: TGTGCCAGTCAAGGAATGGCAGGGAAGGCCTATGGCTACACCTTC

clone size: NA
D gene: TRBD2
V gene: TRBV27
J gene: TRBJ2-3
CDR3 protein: CASSFLAGGRPDTQYF
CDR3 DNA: TGTGCCAGCAGTTTCCTAGCGGGAGGGCGGCCAGATACGCAGTATTTT